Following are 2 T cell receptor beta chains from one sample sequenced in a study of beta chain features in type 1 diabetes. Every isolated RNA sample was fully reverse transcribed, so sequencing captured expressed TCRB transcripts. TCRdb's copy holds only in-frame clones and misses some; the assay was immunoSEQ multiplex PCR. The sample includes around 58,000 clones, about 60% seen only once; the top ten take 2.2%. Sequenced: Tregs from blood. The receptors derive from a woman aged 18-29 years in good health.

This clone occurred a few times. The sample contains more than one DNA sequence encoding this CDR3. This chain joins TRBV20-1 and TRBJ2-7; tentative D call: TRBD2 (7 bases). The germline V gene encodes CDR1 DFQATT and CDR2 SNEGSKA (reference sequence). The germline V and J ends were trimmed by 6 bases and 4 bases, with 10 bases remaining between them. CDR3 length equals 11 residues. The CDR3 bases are TGCAGTGCAGGGGGGGATTACGAGCAGTACTTC. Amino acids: CSAGGDYEQYF.

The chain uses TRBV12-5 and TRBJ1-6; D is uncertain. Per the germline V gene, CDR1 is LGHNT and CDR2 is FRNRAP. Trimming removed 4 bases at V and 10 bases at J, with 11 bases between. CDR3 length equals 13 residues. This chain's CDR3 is CASGWTGGSPLHF. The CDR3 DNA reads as TGTGCTAGTGGTTGGACTGGCGGCTCACCCCTCCACTTT.